Sequencing of this T cell receptor beta chain was carried out in a study of shared clonotypes between healthy human individuals. Study summary: For every donor, three CD4 naive, three CD4 memory, two CD8 naive and one CD8 memory plates were used.

General study findings and limits: Non-shared clonotypes had lower generation probabilities than clonotypes shared by all four sorted-subset donors.

Remarks on this clone: The antigen remains unidentified.

The table came from immunoSEQ multiplex PCR; TCRdb's copy has only in-frame clones and leaves some out. The sample shows 1,500,000 or so clones, approximately 98.5% of them seen only once. Donation came from healthy HIV-negative adults that had no recent acute infections or vaccinations. Trimming at V came to 1 base and at J to 0 bases, leaving 10 bases not matched to a gene. The CDR3 has 18 amino acids. The chain is built from TRBV23-1 and TRBJ2-7, with 9 bases that match TRBD1. TRBV23-1 is designated an ORF whose function remains uncertain. This receptor was identified in a man younger than 40 in good health. What was sequenced was naive CD4+ T cells sorted from blood. Subset given: CD45RA+ positively selected. Written as DNA, the CDR3 is TGCGCCAGCAGTCAATGTAGGGACAGGGTACCCCTCTCCTACGAGCAGTACTTC. Residues: CASSQCRDRVPLSYEQYF.